This T cell receptor beta chain was found in a study of CD8+ T cells in alopecia areata. Study at large: Oral tofacitinib (5 to 10 mg twice daily) was administered to treated patients. General study points: Tofacitinib significantly decreased scalp clonality and expanded CD8+ clones among top 100. Scalp samples also yield sequences of resident alphabeta T cells from normal skin.

A remark on this clone: Its antigen is currently unknown.

Stated treatment: oral pan-JAK inhibitor, 5-10 mg twice daily. Lesional scalp punch biopsies and peripheral blood were collected from alopecia areata patients. The CDR3 has 13 residues. Looked up from germline, CDR1 is SGHNT and CDR2 is YYREEE (reference sequence). With 0 bases removed from V and 8 bases from J, the gap between germline ends came to 11 bases. cDNA serving as the sequencing template came from extracted, reverse transcribed RNA. Some clones are missing from TCRdb's copy, which holds only in-frame ones; the method was immunoSEQ multiplex PCR. The profile covers a few hundred thousand clones, with about 62% appearing a single time and 0.75% to 0.95% taken by the ten largest.

The sequenced sample was CD4+ T cells sorted from blood, obtained around week 53, from a patient treated with tofacitinib. This receptor was identified in a human donor with alopecia areata. The V call is TRBV5-4, the J call TRBJ1-2; D call uncertain. The CDR3 nucleotides are TGTGCCAGCAGCTTGGGTCCGGGAAGGGGCTACACCTTC. Protein: CASSLGPGRGYTF. The variable domain in full, completed from reference TRBV5-4 and TRBJ1-2, reads ETGVTQSPTHLIKTRGQQVTLRCSSQSGHNTVSWYQQALGQGPQFIFQYYREEENGRGNFPPRFSGLQFPNYSSELNVNALELDDSALYLCASSLGPGRGYTFGSGTRLTVV.